The sequence of this T cell receptor (beta chain) was determined in a study of shared clonotypes between healthy human individuals. CDR3 size: 13 residues. Study-wide results and caveats: Non-shared clonotypes showed lower generation probabilities than clonotypes common to all four donors. Relative to memory subsets, naive subsets generally showed larger estimated richness.

Over several immunoSEQ plates, each subset's genomic DNA was distributed in even portions. Sequencing was performed with immunoSEQ multiplex PCR; in TCRdb, only in-frame clones are kept and a portion is missing. The sample includes 2,500,000 or so clones, around 92% of them seen just once. Adults of Caucasian background living in Nashville, Tennessee made up all donors. With regard to this clone: Its antigen is currently unknown.

The V and J genes are TRBV21-1 and TRBJ2-7; the table's D call, TRBD2, has no DNA check behind it. TRBV21-1 is labeled a pseudogene. This sequence was found in a man between 18 and 35 years old in good health. Some clones in this sample may be carry-over from other donors' samples. The sample was naive CD4+ T cells from PBMCs. Subset in this sample: CD45RA+ positively selected. The CDR3: CASRGLISYEQYF. In DNA form, the CDR3 reads TGTGCCAGCCGGGGGTTGATTTCCTACGAGCAGTACTTC.